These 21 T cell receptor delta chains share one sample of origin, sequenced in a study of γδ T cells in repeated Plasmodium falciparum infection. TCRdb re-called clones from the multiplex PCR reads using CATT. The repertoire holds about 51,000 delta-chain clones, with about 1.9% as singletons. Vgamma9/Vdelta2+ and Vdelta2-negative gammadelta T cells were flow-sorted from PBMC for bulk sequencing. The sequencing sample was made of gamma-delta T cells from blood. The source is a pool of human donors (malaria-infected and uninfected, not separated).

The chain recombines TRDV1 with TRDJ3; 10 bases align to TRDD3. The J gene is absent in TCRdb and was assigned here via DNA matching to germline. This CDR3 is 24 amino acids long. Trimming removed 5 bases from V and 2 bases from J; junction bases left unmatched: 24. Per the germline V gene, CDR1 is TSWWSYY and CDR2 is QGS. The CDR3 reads CALGSPPPTLGDIFLAWDTRQMFF. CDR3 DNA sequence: TGTGCTCTTGGGTCCCCCCCCCCTACGCTGGGGGATATCTTTCTGGCCTGGGACACCCGACAGATGTTTTTC.

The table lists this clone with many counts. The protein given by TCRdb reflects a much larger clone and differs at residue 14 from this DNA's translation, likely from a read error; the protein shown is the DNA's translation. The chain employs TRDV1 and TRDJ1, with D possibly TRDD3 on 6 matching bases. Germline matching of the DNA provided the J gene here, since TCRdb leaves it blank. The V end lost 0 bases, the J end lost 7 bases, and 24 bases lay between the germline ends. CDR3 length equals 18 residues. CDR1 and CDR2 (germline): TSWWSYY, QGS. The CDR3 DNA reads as TGTGCTCTTGGGGAACTTATCCCTATTCTACTGGGTTGGGGTAAACTCATCTTT. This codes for CALGELIPILLGWGKLIF.

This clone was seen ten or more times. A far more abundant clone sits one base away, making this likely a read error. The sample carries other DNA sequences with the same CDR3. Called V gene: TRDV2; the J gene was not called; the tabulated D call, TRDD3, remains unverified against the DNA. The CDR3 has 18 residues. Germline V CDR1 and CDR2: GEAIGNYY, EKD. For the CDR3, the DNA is TGTGCCTGTGACACCCTGGCTGGGGGATACGGTAGGACCGATAAACTCATCTTC. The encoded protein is CACDTLAGGYGRTDKLIF.

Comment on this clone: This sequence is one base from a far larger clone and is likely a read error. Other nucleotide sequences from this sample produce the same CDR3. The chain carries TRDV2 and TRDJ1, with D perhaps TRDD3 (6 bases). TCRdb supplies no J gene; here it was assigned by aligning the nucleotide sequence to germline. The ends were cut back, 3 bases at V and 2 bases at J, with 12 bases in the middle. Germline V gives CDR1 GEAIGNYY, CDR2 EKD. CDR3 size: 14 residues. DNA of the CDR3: TGTGCCTGTGACCAACTGGGTGATACCGATAAACTCATCTTT. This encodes CACDQLGDTDKLIF.

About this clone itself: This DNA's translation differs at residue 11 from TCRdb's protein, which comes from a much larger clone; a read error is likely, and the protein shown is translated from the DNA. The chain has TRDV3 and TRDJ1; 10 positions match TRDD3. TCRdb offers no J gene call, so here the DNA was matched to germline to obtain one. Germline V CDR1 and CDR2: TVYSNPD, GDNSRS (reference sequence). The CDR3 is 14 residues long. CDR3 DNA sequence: TGTGCCTCCTGGGGGATAAGTTACACCGATGAACTCATCTTT. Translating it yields CASWGISYTDELIF. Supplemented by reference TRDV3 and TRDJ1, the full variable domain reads CDKVTQSSPDQTVASGSEVVLLCTYDTVYSNPDLFWYRIRPDYSFQFVFYGDNSRSEGADFTQGRFSVKHILTQKAFHLVISPVRTEDSATYYCASWGISYTDELIFGKGTRVTVEP.

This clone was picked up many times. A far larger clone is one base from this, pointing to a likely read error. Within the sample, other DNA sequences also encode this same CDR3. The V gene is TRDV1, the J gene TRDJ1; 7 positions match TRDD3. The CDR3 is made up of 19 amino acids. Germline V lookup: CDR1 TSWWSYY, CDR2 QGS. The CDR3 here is CALGEHIYVRWGRVDKLIF. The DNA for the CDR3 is TGTGCTCTTGGGGAACACATCTACGTGAGGTGGGGGAGAGTCGATAAACTCATCTTC.

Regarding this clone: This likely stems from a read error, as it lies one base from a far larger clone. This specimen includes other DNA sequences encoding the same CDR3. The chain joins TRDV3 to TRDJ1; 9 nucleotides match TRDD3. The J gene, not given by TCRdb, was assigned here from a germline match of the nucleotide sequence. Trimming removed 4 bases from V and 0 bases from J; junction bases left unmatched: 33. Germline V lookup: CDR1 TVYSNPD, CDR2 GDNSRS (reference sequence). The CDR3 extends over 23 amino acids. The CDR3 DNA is TGTGCCTCCCTCAGTACTGGGGGACAGACGGCGAAAGTGGGGGTAAGATACACCGATAAACTCATCTTT. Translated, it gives CASLSTGGQTAKVGVRYTDKLIF. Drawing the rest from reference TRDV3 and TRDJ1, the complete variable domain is CDKVTQSSPDQTVASGSEVVLLCTYDTVYSNPDLFWYRIRPDYSFQFVFYGDNSRSEGADFTQGRFSVKHILTQKAFHLVISPVRTEDSATYYCASLSTGGQTAKVGVRYTDKLIFGKGTRVTVEP.

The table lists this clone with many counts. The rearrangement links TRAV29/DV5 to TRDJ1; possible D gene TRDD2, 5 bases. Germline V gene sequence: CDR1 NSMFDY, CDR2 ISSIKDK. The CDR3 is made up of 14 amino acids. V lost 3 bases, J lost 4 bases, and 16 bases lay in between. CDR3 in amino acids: CAATLRGPCDKLIF. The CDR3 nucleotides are TGTGCAGCAACCCTTCGCGGACCCTGCGATAAACTCATCTTT. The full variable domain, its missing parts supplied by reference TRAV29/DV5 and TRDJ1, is DQQVKQNSPSLSVQEGRISILNCDYTNSMFDYFLWYKKYPAEGPTFLISISSIKDKNEDGRFTVFLNKSAKHLSLHIVPSQPGDSAVYFCAATLRGPCDKLIFGKGTRVTVEP.

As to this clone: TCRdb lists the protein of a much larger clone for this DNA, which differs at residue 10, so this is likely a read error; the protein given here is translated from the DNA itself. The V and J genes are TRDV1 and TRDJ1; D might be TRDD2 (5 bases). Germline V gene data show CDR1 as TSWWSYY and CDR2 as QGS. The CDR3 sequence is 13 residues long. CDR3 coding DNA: TGTGCTCTTGGGTCCCCCTTCTCCGATGAACTCATCTTT. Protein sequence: CALGSPFSDELIF.

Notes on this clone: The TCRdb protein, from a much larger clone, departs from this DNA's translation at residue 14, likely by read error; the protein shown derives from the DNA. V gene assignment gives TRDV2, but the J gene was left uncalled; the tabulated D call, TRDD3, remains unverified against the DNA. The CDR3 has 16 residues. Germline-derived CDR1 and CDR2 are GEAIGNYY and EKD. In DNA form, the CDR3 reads TGTGCCTGTGATCTCCTGGGGGATGGGTACACCGATAAACGCATCTTT. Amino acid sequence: CACDLLGDGYTDKRIF.

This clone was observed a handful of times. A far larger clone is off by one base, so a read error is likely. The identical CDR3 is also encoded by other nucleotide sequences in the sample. This CDR3 is CAYRSARRWDPLLGDTWSADKLIF. CDR3 coding DNA: TGTGCTTATAGGAGCGCGAGACGTTGGGACCCTTTACTGGGGGATACTTGGTCGGCTGATAAACTCATCTTT. The rearrangement links TRAV38-2/DV8 to TRDJ1, with 12 bases matching TRDD3. Matching the DNA to germline supplied the J gene, which TCRdb does not give. Germline CDR1 reads TSESDYY; CDR2 reads QEAYKQQN. The CDR3 totals 24 residues. Losses at the gene ends were 0 bases for V and 5 bases for J; bases not matched to a gene: 29.

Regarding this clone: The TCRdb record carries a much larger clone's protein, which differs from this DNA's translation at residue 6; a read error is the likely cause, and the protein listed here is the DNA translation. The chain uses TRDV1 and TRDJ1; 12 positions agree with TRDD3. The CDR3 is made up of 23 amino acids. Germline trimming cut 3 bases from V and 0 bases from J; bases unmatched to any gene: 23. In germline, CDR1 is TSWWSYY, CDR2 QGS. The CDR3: CALGEETYLYWGILIPNTDKLIF. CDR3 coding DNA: TGTGCTCTTGGGGAGGAAACCTACCTCTACTGGGGGATACTAATACCGAACACCGATAAACTCATCTTT.

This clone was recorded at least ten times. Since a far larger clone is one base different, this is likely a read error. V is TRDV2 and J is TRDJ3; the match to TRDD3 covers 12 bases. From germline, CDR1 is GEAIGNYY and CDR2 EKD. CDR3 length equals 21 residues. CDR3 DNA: TGTGCCTGTGACACTTTACTGGGGGATACACGATCCTCCTGGAACACCCGACAGATGTTTTTC. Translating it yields CACDTLLGDTRSSWNTRQMFF.

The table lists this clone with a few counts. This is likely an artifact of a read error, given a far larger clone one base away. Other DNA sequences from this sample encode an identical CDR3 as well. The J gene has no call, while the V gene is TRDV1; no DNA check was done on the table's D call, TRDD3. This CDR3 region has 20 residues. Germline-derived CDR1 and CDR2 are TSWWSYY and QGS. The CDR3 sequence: CALGEQWPCGRGLWNDKLIF. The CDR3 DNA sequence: TGTGCTCTTGGGGAACAATGGCCGTGTGGGAGGGGCCTATGGAACGATAAGCTCATCTTT.

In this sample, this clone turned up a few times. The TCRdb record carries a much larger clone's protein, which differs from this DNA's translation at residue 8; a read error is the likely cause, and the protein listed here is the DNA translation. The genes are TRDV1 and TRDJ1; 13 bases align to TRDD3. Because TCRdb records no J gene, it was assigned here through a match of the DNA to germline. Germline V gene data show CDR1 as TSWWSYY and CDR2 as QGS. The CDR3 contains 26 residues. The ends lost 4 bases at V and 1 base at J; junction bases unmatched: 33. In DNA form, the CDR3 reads TGTGCTCTTGGGGCGCCTCGCCCTCTTTTCTATATTACTGGGGGATACGAGTTAAGTAGCACCGATAAACTCATCTTT. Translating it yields CALGAPRPLFYITGGYELSSTDKLIF.

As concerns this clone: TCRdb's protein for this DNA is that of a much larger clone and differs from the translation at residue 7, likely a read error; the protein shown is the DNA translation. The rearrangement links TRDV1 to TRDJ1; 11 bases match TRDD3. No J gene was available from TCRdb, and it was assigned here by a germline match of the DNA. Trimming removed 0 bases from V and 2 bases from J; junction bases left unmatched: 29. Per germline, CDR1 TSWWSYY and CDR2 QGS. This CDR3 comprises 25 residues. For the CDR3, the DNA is TGTGCTCTTGGGGAACTTAGCCCCACATTCCCACGCACATTTGGGTGGGGGATACGAACCGATAAACTCATCTTT. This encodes CALGELSPTFPRTFGWGIRTDKLIF.

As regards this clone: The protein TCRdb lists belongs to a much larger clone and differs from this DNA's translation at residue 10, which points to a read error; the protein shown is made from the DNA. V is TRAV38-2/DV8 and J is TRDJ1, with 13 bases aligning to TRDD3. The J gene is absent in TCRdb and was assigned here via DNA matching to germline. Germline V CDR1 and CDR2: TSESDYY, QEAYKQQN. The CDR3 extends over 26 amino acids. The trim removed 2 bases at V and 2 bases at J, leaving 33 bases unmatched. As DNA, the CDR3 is TGTGCTTATAGGAGAGGCCCCCTTCCTGCACTAGTCCCTTACTGGGGGATACGCGTGGGGACCGATAAACTCATCTTT. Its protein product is CAYRRGPLPALVPYWGIRVGTDKLIF.

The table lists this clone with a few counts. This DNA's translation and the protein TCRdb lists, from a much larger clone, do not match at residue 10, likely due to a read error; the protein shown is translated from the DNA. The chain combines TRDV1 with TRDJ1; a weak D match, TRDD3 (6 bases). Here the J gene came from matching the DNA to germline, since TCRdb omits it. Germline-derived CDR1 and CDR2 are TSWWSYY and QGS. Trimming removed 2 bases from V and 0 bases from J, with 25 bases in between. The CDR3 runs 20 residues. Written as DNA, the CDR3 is TGTGCTCTTGGGGAATCGGCCTACCTTATGCTGGGGATCTACACCGATAAACTCATCTTT. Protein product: CALGESAYLMLGIYTDKLIF.

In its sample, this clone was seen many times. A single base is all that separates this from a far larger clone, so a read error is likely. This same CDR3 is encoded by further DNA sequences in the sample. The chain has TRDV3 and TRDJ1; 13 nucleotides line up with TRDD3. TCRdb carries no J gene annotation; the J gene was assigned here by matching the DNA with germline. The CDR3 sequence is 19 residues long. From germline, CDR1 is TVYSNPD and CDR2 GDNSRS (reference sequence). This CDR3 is CALGPPTYWGIRGPDKLIF. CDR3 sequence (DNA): TGCGCCTTGGGCCCTCCTACGTACTGGGGGATACGGGGACCAGATAAACTCATCTTT. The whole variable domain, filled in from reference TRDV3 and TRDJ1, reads CDKVTQSSPDQTVASGSEVVLLCTYDTVYSNPDLFWYRIRPDYSFQFVFYGDNSRSEGADFTQGRFSVKHILTQKAFHLVISPVRTEDSATYYCALGPPTYWGIRGPDKLIFGKGTRVTVEP.

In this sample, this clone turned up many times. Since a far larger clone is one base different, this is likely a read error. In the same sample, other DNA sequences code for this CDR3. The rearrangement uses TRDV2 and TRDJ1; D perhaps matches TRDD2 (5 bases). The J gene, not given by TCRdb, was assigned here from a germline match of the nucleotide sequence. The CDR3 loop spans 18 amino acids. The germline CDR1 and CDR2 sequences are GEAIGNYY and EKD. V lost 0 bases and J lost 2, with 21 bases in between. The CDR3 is CACDTVLGALRSTDKLIF. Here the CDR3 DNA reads TGTGCCTGTGACACCGTACTAGGGGCCCTACGAAGTACCGATAAACTCATCTTT.

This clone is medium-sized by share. CDR3 residues: CACDTELGEHTDKLIF. CDR3 nucleotide sequence: TGTGCCTGTGACACCGAGCTGGGGGAGCACACCGATAAACTCATCTTT. The J gene is TRDJ1, the V gene TRDV2; 8 bases align to TRDD3. The CDR3 loop spans 16 amino acids. Per the germline V gene, CDR1 is GEAIGNYY and CDR2 is EKD. V was pared by 0 bases and J by 0 bases, with 5 bases of the junction left unmatched.